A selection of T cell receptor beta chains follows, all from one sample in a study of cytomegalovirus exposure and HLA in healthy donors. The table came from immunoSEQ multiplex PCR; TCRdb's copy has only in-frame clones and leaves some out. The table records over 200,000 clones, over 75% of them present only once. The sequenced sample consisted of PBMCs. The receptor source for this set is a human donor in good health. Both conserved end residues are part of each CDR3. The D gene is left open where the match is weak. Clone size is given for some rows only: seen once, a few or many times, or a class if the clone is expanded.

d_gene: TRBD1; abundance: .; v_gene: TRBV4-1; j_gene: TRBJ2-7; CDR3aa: CASSQDGQGGSEQYF; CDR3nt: TGCGCCAGCAGCCAAGATGGACAGGGGGGGAGCGAGCAGTACTTC
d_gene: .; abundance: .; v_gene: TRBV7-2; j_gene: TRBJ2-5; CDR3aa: CASSSYLRRDQETQYF; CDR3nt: TGTGCCAGCAGCTCGTATCTTCGGAGAGATCAAGAGACCCAGTACTTC
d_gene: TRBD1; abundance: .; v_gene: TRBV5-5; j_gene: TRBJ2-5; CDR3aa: CASSQLGQGGETQYF; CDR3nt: TGTGCCAGCAGCCAACTCGGACAGGGCGGCGAGACCCAGTACTTC
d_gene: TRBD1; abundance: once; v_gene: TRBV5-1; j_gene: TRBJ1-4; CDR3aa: CASSYSGQGLKKLFF; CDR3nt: TGCGCCAGCAGCTACTCGGGACAGGGATTGAAAAAACTGTTTTTT
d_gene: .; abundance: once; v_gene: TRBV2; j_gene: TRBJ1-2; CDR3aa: CASRAVGHGYTF; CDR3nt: TGTGCCAGCAGAGCGGTCGGGCATGGCTACACCTTC
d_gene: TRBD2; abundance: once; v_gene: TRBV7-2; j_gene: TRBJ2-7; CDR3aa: CASSWAASGTALYEQYF; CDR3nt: TGTGCCAGCAGCTGGGCAGCTAGCGGCACCGCCCTGTACGAGCAGTACTTC
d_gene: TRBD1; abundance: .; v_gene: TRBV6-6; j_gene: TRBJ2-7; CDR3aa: CASTGQAYSYEQYF; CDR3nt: TGTGCCAGCACCGGACAGGCCTACTCCTACGAGCAGTACTTC
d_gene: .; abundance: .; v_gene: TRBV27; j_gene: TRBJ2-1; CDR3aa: CASSQTQGGSYNEQFF; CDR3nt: TGTGCCAGCAGTCAAACACAGGGTGGGTCCTACAATGAGCAGTTCTTC
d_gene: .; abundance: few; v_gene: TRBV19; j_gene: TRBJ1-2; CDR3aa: CASTPRMGSQSGYTF; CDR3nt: TGTGCCAGTACCCCAAGGATGGGCTCTCAGTCCGGCTACACCTTC
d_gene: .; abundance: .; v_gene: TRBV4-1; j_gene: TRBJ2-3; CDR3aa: CASSQGPPSGDTDTQYF; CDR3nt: TGCGCCAGCAGCCAAGGACCCCCTTCGGGGGACACAGATACGCAGTATTTT
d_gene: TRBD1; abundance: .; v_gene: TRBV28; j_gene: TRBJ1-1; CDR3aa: CASSLGGQGNTEAFF; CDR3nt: TGTGCCAGCAGCCTAGGGGGACAGGGGAACACTGAAGCTTTCTTT
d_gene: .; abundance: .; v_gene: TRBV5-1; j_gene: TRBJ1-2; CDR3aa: CASSSPGGYGYTF; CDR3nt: TGCGCCAGCAGCTCCCCGGGGGGCTATGGCTACACCTTC
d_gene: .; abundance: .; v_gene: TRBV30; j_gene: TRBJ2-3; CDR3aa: CAWSVSGGWTDTQYF; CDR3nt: TGTGCCTGGAGTGTATCGGGGGGCTGGACAGATACGCAGTATTTT
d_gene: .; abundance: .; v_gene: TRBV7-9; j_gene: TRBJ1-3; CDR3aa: CASSFPKQSSSGNTIYF; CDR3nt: TGTGCCAGCAGCTTCCCTAAACAGAGCAGCTCTGGAAACACCATATATTTT
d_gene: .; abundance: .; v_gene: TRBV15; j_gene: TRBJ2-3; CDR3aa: CATLRGRGAGVDTQYF; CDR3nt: TGTGCCACTTTAAGGGGGAGAGGGGCAGGAGTGGATACGCAGTATTTT
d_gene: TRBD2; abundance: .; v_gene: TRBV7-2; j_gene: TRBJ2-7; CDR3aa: CASSFSGRGPYEQYF; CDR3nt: TGTGCCAGCAGCTTTAGCGGGAGAGGTCCCTACGAGCAGTACTTC
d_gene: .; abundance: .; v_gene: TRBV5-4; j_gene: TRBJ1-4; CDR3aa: CASSPGLAGEKLFF; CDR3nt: TGTGCCAGCTCCCCCGGTTTGGCGGGGGAAAAACTGTTTTTT
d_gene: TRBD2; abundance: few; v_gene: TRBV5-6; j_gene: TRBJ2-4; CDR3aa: CASSLAGLAGGLDIQYF; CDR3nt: TGTGCCAGCAGCTTGGCGGGACTAGCGGGAGGGCTTGACATTCAGTACTTC
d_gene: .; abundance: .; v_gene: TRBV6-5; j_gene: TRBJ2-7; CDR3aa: CASSYSPRGYYEQYF; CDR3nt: TGTGCCAGCAGTTACTCCCCTCGGGGGTACTACGAGCAGTACTTC
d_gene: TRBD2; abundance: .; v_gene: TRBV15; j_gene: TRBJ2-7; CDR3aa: CATSRVRSGMASGLYEQYF; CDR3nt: TGTGCCACCAGCAGAGTAAGATCCGGGATGGCTAGCGGATTATACGAGCAGTACTTC
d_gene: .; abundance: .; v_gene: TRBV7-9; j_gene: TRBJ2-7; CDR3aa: CASSLGLSSYEQYF; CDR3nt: TGTGCCAGCAGCCTAGGACTCAGCTCCTACGAGCAGTACTTC
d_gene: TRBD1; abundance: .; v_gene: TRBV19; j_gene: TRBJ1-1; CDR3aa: CASRHRGQNTEAFF; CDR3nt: TGTGCCAGTAGACACAGGGGTCAGAACACTGAAGCTTTCTTT
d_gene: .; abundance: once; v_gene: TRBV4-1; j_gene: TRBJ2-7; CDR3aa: CASSQAGTNYEQYF; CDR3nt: TGCGCCAGCAGCCAAGCCGGGACAAATTACGAGCAGTACTTC
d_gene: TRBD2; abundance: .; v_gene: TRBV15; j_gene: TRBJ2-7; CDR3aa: CATSARLAGGYEQYF; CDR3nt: TGTGCCACCAGCGCCCGACTAGCGGGGGGTTACGAGCAGTACTTC
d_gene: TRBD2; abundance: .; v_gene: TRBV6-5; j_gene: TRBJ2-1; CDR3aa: CASSGLAGPYNEQFF; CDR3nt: TGTGCCAGCAGCGGACTAGCGGGACCCTACAATGAGCAGTTCTTC
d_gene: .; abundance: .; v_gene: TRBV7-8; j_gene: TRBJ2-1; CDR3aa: CASSLRQQGWHEQFF; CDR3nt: TGTGCCAGCAGCTTAAGGCAGCAGGGGTGGCATGAGCAGTTCTTC
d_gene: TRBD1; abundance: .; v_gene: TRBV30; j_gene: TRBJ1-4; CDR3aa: CAWSLLGQGGEKLFF; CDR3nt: TGTGCCTGGAGTCTCCTCGGACAGGGAGGTGAAAAACTGTTTTTT
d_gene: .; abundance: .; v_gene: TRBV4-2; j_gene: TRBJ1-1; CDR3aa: CASSQEFMQGNTEAFF; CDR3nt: TGTGCCAGCAGCCAAGAGTTTATGCAGGGAAACACTGAAGCTTTCTTT
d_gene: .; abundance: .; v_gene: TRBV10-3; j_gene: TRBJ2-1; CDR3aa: CAIMRGGNEQFF; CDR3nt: TGTGCCATCATGAGAGGGGGAAATGAGCAGTTCTTC
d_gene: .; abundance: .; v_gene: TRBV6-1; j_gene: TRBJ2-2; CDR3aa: CASSGGQNTGELFF; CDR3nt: TGTGCCAGCAGTGGGGGACAAAACACCGGGGAGCTGTTTTTT
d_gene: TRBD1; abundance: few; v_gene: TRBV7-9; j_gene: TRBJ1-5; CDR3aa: CASSLRLAGGENQPQHF; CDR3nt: TGTGCCAGCAGCTTACGGTTGGCAGGGGGCGAGAATCAGCCCCAGCATTTT